Presented here are 8 T cell receptor beta chains from one specimen sequenced in a study of T cells in women clearing cervical HPV infection. Assay used: immunoSEQ multiplex PCR; TCRdb lists only in-frame clones, some missing. Its table records approximately 35,000 clones. The material sequenced was blood buffy coat. Receptors originate from a woman between 18 and 70 years old with a cervical HPV16 infection that either progressed to CIN3+ or cleared (not recorded which).

Worth noting for this clone: The read is 3 residues too short to cover the CDR3 end, so that end is filled in from the germline J gene. The chain uses TRBV7-9 and TRBJ1-2, with a possible D match to TRBD1 (5 bases). The germline V gene encodes CDR1 SEHNR and CDR2 FQNEAQ (reference sequence). V lost 5 bases and J 6 bases, leaving 16 bases between the germline ends. This CDR3 has 14 amino acids. Here the CDR3 reads CASSPAGGGDGYTF. CDR3 DNA, as far as it was read: TGTGCCAGCAGCCCGGCCGGGGGGGGTGATGGC.

Regarding this clone: Read sequence stops 3 residues before the CDR3 end, and the germline J gene provides the missing end. This chain joins TRBV18 and TRBJ2-4, with 8 bases that match TRBD1. The CDR3 extends over 15 amino acids. Germline V gene data show CDR1 as KGHSH and CDR2 as LQKENI. CDR3 residues: CASSALAGGYYGQYF. Partial CDR3 DNA: TGTGCCAGCTCAGCGTTGGCAGGGGGCTACTATGGT.

About this clone itself: The read ends 3 residues early relative to the CDR3; the germline J gene fills the gap. The chain has TRBV5-6 and TRBJ1-2, with 11 bases identical to TRBD1. V dropped 4 bases and J dropped 5; count of bases not matched to a gene: 4. The CDR3 totals 14 residues. From germline, CDR1 is SGHDT and CDR2 YYEEEE. This CDR3 is CASSPGTGGYGYTF. The covered CDR3 bases are TGTGCCAGCAGCCCCGGGACAGGGGGATATGGC. Using reference TRBV5-6 and TRBJ1-2 for the parts outside the CDR3, the full variable domain is DAGVTQSPTHLIKTRGQQVTLRCSPKSGHDTVSWYQQALGQGPQFIFQYYEEEERQRGNFPDRFSGHQFPNYSSELNVNALLLGDSALYLCASSPGTGGYGYTFGSGTRLTVV.

Points on this clone: Sequencing ends 3 residues short of the CDR3 end; the germline J gene provides the rest. V and J are TRBV20-1 and TRBJ1-2; TRBD1 matches at 10 bases. The CDR3 contains 12 residues. The germline V gene encodes CDR1 DFQATT and CDR2 SNEGSKA (reference sequence). The CDR3 DNA, read in part, is TGCAGTGCTCCGGGACAGGGGATAGGC. This encodes CSAPGQGIG. The full CDR3 protein reads CSAPGQGIGYTF.

A note on this clone: The read ends 3 residues before the CDR3 terminus; that terminus is restored from the germline J gene. The J gene is TRBJ2-7, the V gene TRBV30; 14 bases map to TRBD2. V shed 0 bases and J 3 bases; nucleotides not matched to a gene: 1. This CDR3 has 15 residues. Germline loops: CDR1 GTSNPN, CDR2 SVGIG (reference sequence). The CDR3 sequence: CAWSVGLAGVYEQYF. Partial CDR3 DNA: TGTGCCTGGAGTGTGGGACTAGCGGGAGTCTACGAG.

Regarding this clone: Read data end 3 residues before the CDR3 end; the end is taken from the germline J gene. The genes are TRBV20-1 and TRBJ1-2; the match to TRBD1 covers 11 bases. V trimming: 5 bases; J trimming: 5 bases; junction bases outside the gene matches: 4. Germline assignment: CDR1 DFQATT and CDR2 SNEGSKA (reference sequence). There are 13 residues in the CDR3. CDR3 DNA, as far as it was read: TGCAGTGCTCCTGGACAGGGGGCATATGGC. This gives the protein CSAPGQGAYG. The CDR3 reads in full as CSAPGQGAYGYTF.

Turning to this clone: The CDR3 end falls 3 residues outside the read, so it is completed with the germline J gene. This chain joins TRBV5-1 and TRBJ2-3; 8 nucleotides match TRBD1. The CDR3 loop spans 15 amino acids. CDR1 is SGHRS, CDR2 YFSETQ, per germline. V was clipped by 0 bases and J by 5 bases; unmatched bases: 5. The part of the CDR3 DNA that was read is TGCGCCAGCAGCTTGGCCGGACAGGGCGGAGATACG. This gives the protein CASSLAGQGGDT. The whole CDR3 protein is CASSLAGQGGDTQYF.

This CDR3 is CASRTSGYNEQFF. Partial CDR3 DNA: TGTGCCAGTAGGACTAGCGGCTACAATGAG. This chain connects TRBV19 to TRBJ2-1; 9 bases map to TRBD2. The CDR3 goes on 3 residues after the read ends, and that part is filled in from the germline J gene. The CDR3 is made up of 13 amino acids. CDR1 and CDR2 (germline): LNHDA, SQIVND (reference sequence). The trim removed 6 bases at V and 3 bases at J, leaving 0 bases unmatched.